Below, one T cell receptor (beta chain) is given with its context. No antigen is known for it. The input lacks base qualities; no much larger clone sits a single base away. The CDR3 numbers 14 residues from cysteine through phenylalanine. Of all the DNA, just the CDR3 is kept, 42 bases in frame from base 1. The germline V gene encodes CDR1 MNHEY and CDR2 SVGAGI. V is shortened by 2 bases, J by 7 bases, and the region joining them spans 13 bases. The CDR3 regions of human TCRbeta chains were analyzed by immunosequencing. Under the source paper's analysis protocol: TCRs in the repertoires were matched against a reference library of SARS-CoV-2-specific TCRs that had been generated with the MIRA antigen-specificity platform. Breadth meant the fraction of unique TCRs that were SARS-CoV-2-associated, whereas depth meant the fraction of total T cells that were SARS-CoV-2-associated. Each spike-specific TCR was assigned to its reactive spike region and to a CD4 or CD8 class using the MIRA data. Log10-transformed breadth and depth values were compared by one-way ANOVA with Sidak's multiple comparisons tests. As stored in TCRdb, this immuneACCESS dataset retains in-frame rearrangements with V and J assigned. A fraction of the clones does not appear; measured against another copy, unresolved V genes explain less than half of the discrepancy, and the remainder lacks a known reason. V and J calls and clone size follow that table, whereas D and trimming were derived from the DNA. This sample is represented by 150,000 to 200,000 clones; 87% of them were singletons. Jointly, the top ten make up around 2.5% of the sample.

Explained via the paper, the time point label denotes: baseline before first vaccination. The treatment or condition tag for this specimen amounts to: meningococcal conjugate vaccine given as trial control. The vaccinee samples were drawn from two UK trials, COV001 and COV002, one of which was a single-blind randomized controlled phase 2/3 trial testing AZD1222 (ChAdOx1 nCoV-19) in healthy adults. Trial participant PBMC samples were collected at day 0 and day 28 after the second dose for TCRbeta chain sequencing. This sample is drawn from a study of T cell responses to AZD1222 COVID-19 vaccine (dated by TCRdb to about 2021). A note on the overall study: A total of about 230 trial participants underwent TCR sequencing, of whom 207 received two doses of AZD1222 and 26 received two doses of the MenACWY control vaccine. Enrollment into the trials was organized by age into subgroups of 18-55, 56-69 and 70-plus years, and those subgroups contained about 160, 30 and 59 TCR-sequenced participants, respectively. Broad study findings and their caveats: Only six or seven AZD1222 recipients were SARS-CoV-2 seropositive at baseline, limiting conclusions about previously exposed vaccinees. Because no day 14 peak-response samples were available, repertoires were characterized only after the peak T cell response. The vaccine-associated CD4 TCRs covered the entire spike protein, and the dominant responses fell in regions 160-218 and 743-854. Participants were mostly white British, with more females than males. The authors suggested clonal diversity may have been underestimated. Epitopes outside the regions mutated in the B.1.351 and B.1.1.7 variants were reportedly recognized by nearly half of the unique spike-specific TCRs. A significant rise in spike-specific TCR breadth and depth was observed after two AZD1222 doses relative to day 0 and relative to MenACWY recipients. The 56-69-year group was small, and its depth increase did not reach significance, likely because of low power.

The specimen was peripheral blood, collected on day 0 of MenACWY control vaccination. The sequence was obtained from an adult in good health. This receptor chain uses TRBV6-5 and TRBJ2-3; the D gene remains uncertain. The CDR3 sequence is CASSYRSHTHTQYF. The bases read TGTGCCAGCAGTTACCGATCACATACTCATACGCAGTATTTT.